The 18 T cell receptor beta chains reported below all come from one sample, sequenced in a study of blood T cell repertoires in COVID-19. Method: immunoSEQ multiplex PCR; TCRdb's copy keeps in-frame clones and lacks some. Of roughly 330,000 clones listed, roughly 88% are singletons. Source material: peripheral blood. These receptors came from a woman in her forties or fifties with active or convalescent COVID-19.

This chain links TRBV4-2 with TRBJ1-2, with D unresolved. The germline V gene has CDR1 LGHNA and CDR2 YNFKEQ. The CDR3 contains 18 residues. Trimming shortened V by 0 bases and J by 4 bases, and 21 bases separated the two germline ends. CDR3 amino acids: CASSQDRGARRTSYGYTF. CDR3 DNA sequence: TGTGCCAGCAGCCAAGATCGGGGAGCGAGGAGGACTAGCTATGGCTACACCTTC.

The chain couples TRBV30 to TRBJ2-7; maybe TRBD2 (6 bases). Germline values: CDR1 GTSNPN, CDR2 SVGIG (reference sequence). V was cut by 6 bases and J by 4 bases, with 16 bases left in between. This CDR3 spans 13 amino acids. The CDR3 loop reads CACQKGLPYEQYF. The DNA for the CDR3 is TGTGCCTGCCAGAAGGGACTGCCTTACGAGCAGTACTTC.

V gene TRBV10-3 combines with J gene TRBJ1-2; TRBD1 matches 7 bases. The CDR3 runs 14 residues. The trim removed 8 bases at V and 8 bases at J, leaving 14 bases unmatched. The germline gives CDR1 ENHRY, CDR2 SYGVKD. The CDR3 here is CAIRAAGDRDGYTF. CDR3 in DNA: TGTGCCATCCGGGCGGCTGGCGACAGGGACGGCTACACCTTC.

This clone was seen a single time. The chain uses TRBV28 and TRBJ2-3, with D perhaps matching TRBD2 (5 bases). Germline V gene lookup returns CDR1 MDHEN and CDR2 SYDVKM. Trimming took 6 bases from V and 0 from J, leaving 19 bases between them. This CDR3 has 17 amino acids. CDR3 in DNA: TGTGCCAGCAGCCTACGGAGTACTAGGGCTAGCACAGATACGCAGTATTTT. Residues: CASSLRSTRASTDTQYF.

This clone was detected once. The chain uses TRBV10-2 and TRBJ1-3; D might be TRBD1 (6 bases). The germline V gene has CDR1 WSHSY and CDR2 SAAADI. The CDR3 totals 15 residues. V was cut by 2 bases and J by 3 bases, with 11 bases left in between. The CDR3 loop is CASSERGSLGNTIYF. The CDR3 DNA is TGCGCCAGCAGTGAGAGGGGGTCGCTTGGAAACACCATATATTTT.

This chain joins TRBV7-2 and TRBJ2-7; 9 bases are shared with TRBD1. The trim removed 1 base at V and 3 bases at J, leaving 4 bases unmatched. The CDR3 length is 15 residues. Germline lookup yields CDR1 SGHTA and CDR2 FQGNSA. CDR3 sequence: CASSLDRGRFYEQYF. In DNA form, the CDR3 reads TGTGCCAGCAGCTTAGACAGGGGGCGGTTCTACGAGCAGTACTTC.

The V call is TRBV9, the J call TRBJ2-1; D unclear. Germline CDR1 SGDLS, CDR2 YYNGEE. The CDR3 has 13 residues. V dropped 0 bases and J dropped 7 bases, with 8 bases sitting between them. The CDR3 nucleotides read TGTGCCAGCAGCGTAGCTACGTGGAATGAGCAGTTCTTC. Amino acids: CASSVATWNEQFF.

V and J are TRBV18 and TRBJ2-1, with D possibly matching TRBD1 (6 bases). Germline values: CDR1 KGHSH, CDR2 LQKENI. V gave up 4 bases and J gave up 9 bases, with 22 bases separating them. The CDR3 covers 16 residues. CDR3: CASSQQGLAAAVEQFF. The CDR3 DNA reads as TGTGCCAGCTCACAACAGGGTTTGGCCGCGGCGGTTGAGCAGTTCTTC.

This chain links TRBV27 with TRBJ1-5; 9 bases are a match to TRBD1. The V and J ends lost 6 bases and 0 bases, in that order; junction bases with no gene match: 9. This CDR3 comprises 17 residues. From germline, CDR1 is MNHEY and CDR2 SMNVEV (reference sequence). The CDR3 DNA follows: TGTGCCAGCAGACAGACCGGGACAGGGAATAGCAATCAGCCCCAGCATTTT. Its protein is CASRQTGTGNSNQPQHF.

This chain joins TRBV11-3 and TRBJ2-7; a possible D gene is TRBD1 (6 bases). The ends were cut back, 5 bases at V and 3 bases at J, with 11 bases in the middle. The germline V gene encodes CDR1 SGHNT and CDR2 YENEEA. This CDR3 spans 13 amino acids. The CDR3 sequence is CASSRQDDYEQYF. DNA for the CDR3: TGTGCCAGCAGCCGACAGGACGACTACGAGCAGTACTTC.

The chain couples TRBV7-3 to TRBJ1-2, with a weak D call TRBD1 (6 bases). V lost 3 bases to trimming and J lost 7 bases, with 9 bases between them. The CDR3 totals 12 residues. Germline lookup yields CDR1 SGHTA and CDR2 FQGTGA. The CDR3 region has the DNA TGTGCCAGCAGCTTCCCAGGGGTTGGCTACACCTTC. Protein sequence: CASSFPGVGYTF.

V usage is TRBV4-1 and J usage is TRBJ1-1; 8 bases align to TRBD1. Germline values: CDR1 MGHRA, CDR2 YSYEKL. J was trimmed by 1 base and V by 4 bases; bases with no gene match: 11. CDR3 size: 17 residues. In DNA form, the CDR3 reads TGCGCCAGCAGCCTAAGCGGCAGGGGACAGGAGAACACTGAAGCTTTCTTT. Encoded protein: CASSLSGRGQENTEAFF.

CDR3 sequence: CASSPGQKYNSPLHF. The DNA for the CDR3 is TGTGCCAGTAGTCCGGGACAGAAATATAATTCACCCCTCCACTTT. J is TRBJ1-6 and V is TRBV19; TRBD1 agrees at 7 bases. The CDR3 loop spans 15 amino acids. V trimming: 5 bases; J trimming: 4 bases; junction bases outside the gene matches: 5. Germline V gene lookup returns CDR1 LNHDA and CDR2 SQIVND (reference sequence).

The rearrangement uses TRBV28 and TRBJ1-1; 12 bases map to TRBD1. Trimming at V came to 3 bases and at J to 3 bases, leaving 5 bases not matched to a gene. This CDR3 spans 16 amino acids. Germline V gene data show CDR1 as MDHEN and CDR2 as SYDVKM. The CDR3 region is CASSLGGTGGYTEAFF. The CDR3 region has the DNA TGTGCCAGCAGTTTGGGGGGGACAGGGGGCTACACTGAAGCTTTCTTT.

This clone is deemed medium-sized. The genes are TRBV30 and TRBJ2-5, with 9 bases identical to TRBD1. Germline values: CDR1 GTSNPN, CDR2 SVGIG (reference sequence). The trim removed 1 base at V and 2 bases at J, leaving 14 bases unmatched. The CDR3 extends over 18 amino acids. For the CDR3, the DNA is TGTGCCTGGAGTGCTATGGGGACAGGGATTTTTTATCAAGAGACCCAGTACTTC. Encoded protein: CAWSAMGTGIFYQETQYF.

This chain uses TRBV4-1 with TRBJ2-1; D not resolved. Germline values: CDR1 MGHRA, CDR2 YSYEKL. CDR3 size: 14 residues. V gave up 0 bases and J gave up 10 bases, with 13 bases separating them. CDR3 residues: CASSQDPAEAEQFF. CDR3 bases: TGCGCCAGCAGCCAAGACCCCGCCGAGGCAGAGCAGTTCTTC.

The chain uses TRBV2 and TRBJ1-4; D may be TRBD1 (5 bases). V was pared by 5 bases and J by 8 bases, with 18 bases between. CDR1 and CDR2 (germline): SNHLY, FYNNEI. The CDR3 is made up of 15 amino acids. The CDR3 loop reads CASSPPGRWGEKLFF. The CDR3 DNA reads TGTGCCAGCAGTCCTCCCGGGAGGTGGGGGGAAAAACTGTTTTTT.

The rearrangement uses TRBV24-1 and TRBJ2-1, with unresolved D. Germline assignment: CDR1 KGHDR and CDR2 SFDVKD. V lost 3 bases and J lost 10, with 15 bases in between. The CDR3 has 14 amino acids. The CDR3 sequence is CATSDRHTIDEQFF. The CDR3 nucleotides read TGTGCCACCAGTGATCGACATACCATAGACGAGCAGTTCTTC.